Listed here are 9 T cell receptor beta chains from one sample, sequenced in a study of cytotoxic CD8 clonotypes in ibrutinib-treated CLL. Measured with immunoSEQ multiplex PCR; TCRdb has only the in-frame clones, and not every one. Of about 250,000 clones listed, about three quarters are singletons. The source material was PBMCs, sampled after 24 months of ibrutinib treatment. Every receptor here comes from a human donor with chronic lymphocytic leukemia.

This chain joins TRBV28 and TRBJ1-1; no firm D call. The CDR3 sequence is 12 residues long. Per germline, CDR1 MDHEN and CDR2 SYDVKM. Trimming cost V 10 bases and J 0 bases, with 9 bases left between them. In DNA form, the CDR3 reads TGTGCCAACTCCCCTCTGAACACTGAAGCTTTCTTT. It yields the protein CANSPLNTEAFF.

The CDR3 reads CASSQDAGGGTSYEQYF. The DNA for the CDR3 is TGTGCCAGCAGCCAAGATGCGGGAGGCGGGACTTCCTACGAGCAGTACTTC. This chain links TRBV4-2 with TRBJ2-7, with 8 bases identical to TRBD2. This CDR3 spans 17 amino acids. Germline V gene sequence: CDR1 LGHNA, CDR2 YNFKEQ. V trimming: 0 bases; J trimming: 1 base; junction bases outside the gene matches: 8.

The gene calls are TRBV5-1 and TRBJ2-5; D unclear. The germline V and J ends were trimmed by 0 bases and 4 bases, with 7 bases remaining between them. In germline, CDR1 is SGHRS, CDR2 YFSETQ. The CDR3 has 13 amino acids. DNA for the CDR3: TGCGCCAGCAGCTTGGAGGATATAGAGACCCAGTACTTC. It encodes CASSLEDIETQYF.

V gene TRBV9 combines with J gene TRBJ2-5; TRBD2 aligns across 8 bases. Per germline, CDR1 SGDLS and CDR2 YYNGEE. The CDR3 contains 12 residues. V lost 7 bases and J lost 5; bases outside the gene matches: 4. CDR3 residues: CASAGGEETQYF. CDR3 DNA: TGTGCCAGCGCGGGAGGAGAGGAGACCCAGTACTTC.

This clone was observed a single time. CDR3 in amino acids: CASSVGSSGIETQYF. The CDR3 nucleotides are TGTGCCAGCAGCGTAGGGTCTAGCGGGATCGAGACCCAGTACTTC. The V gene is TRBV9, the J gene TRBJ2-5; 9 positions agree with TRBD2. Germline V CDR1 and CDR2: SGDLS, YYNGEE. J gave up 5 bases and V 0 bases, and 5 bases lay outside the gene matches. The CDR3 length is 15 residues.

The chain carries TRBV5-1 and TRBJ2-5; 7 bases align to TRBD2. The CDR3 sequence is 13 residues long. Looked up from germline, CDR1 is SGHRS and CDR2 is YFSETQ. The V and J ends lost 3 bases and 4 bases, in that order; junction bases with no gene match: 3. The CDR3 loop reads CASSSASGETQYF. CDR3 coding DNA: TGCGCCAGCAGCTCGGCTAGCGGAGAGACCCAGTACTTC.

The V and J genes are TRBV27 and TRBJ2-2; 10 bases align to TRBD1. There are 18 residues in the CDR3. V gave up 5 bases and J gave up 6 bases; unmatched junction bases: 15. Germline CDR1 is MNHEY and CDR2 is SMNVEV (reference sequence). The CDR3 protein is CASSLLIRPGQGPGELFF. CDR3 nucleotides: TGTGCCAGCAGTCTCCTAATTAGACCGGGACAGGGGCCCGGGGAGCTGTTTTTT.

The gene calls are TRBV29-1 and TRBJ1-1; D ambiguous. The germline V and J ends were trimmed by 2 bases and 7 bases, with 17 bases remaining between them. This CDR3 is built from 14 residues. Germline CDR1 and CDR2: SQVTM and ANQGSEA. CDR3 residues: CSVEPLQRVGEAFF. CDR3 nucleotides: TGCAGCGTTGAACCGCTACAGCGGGTAGGTGAAGCTTTCTTT.

This clone has just a few counts. The J gene is TRBJ2-7, the V gene TRBV29-1; unclear D gene. The V gene's germline CDR1 is SQVTM and CDR2 ANQGSEA. With 5 bases removed from V and 1 base from J, the gap between germline ends came to 15 bases. The CDR3 runs to 14 residues. CDR3 residues: CSVIRASGSYEQYF. The CDR3 coding sequence is TGCAGCGTTATTAGGGCCTCCGGATCCTACGAGCAGTACTTC.